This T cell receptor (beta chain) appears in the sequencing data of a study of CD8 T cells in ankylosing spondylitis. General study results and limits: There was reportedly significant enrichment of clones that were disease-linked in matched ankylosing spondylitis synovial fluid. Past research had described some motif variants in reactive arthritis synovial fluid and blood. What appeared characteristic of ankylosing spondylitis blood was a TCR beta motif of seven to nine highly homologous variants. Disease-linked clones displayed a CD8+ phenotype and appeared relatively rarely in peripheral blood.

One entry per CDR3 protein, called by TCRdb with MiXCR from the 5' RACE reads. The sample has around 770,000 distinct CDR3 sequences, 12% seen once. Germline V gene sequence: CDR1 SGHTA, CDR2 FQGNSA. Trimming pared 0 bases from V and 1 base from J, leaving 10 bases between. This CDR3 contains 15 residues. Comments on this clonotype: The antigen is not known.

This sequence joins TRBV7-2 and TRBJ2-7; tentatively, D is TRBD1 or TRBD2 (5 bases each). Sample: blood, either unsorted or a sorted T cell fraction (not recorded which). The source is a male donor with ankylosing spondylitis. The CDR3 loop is CASSLAPGPSYEQYF. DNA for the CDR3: TGTGCCAGCAGCTTAGCTCCGGGACCTTCCTACGAGCAGTACTTC.